Only a few counts were recorded for the clone carrying this T cell receptor beta chain. This CDR3 has 15 amino acids. V gave up 3 bases and J gave up 0 bases, with 9 bases separating them. CDR1 is MNHEY and CDR2 is SMNVEV in the germline V gene (reference sequence). These data come from a study of cytomegalovirus exposure and HLA in healthy donors. Both 60 Vbeta primers and 13 Jbeta primers went into the PCR. TCRdb keeps only in-frame clones here, not all; method: immunoSEQ multiplex PCR. In the table there are about 120,000 clones, approximately 80% of which are singletons. The sequence was obtained from a man between 18 and 29 years old in good health and CMV-seropositive. This chain connects TRBV27 to TRBJ2-1, with D unclear. Sample: PBMCs. The DNA of the CDR3 is TGTGCCAGCAGTTTCTCAGGTTACTCCTACAATGAGCAGTTCTTC. Translated: CASSFSGYSYNEQFF.